The 28 T cell receptor beta chains below come from one sample, sequenced in a study of blood T cell repertoires in COVID-19. Profiled with immunoSEQ multiplex PCR; TCRdb holds only in-frame clones, not every one. Of about 30,000 clones listed, around nine tenths were seen once; the top ten hold about 61%. The sequenced sample consisted of peripheral blood. The receptors originated from a man between 65 and 79 years old with acute or convalescent COVID-19.

The gene calls are TRBV19 and TRBJ1-2; no firm D call. Per germline, CDR1 LNHDA and CDR2 SQIVND (reference sequence). Trimming left V 3 bases short and J 2 bases short, with 7 bases between. The CDR3 is made up of 13 amino acids. Written as DNA, the CDR3 is TGTGCCAGTAGTATGGGCAGCAACTATGGCTACACCTTC. It encodes CASSMGSNYGYTF. Based on the CDR3 plus reference TRBV19 and TRBJ1-2, the full variable domain is DGGITQSPKYLFRKEGQNVTLSCEQNLNHDAMYWYRQDPGQGLRLIYYSQIVNDFQKGDIAEGYSVSREKKESFPLTVTSAQKNPTAFYLCASSMGSNYGYTFGSGTRLTVV.

The rearrangement links TRBV7-2 to TRBJ2-7; the match to TRBD1 covers 9 bases. V lost 5 bases to trimming and J lost 6 bases; unmatched junction nucleotides: 14. The length of the CDR3 is 16 residues. Germline V CDR1 and CDR2: SGHTA, FQGNSA. CDR3 sequence (DNA): TGTGCCAGCAGCACGGACAGGGGACGGACTCTGGGCGAGCAGTACTTC. Translating it yields CASSTDRGRTLGEQYF.

This rearrangement joins TRBV7-2 to TRBJ1-4, with a weak D call TRBD1 (6 bases). CDR1 SGHTA and CDR2 FQGNSA come from the germline V gene. CDR3 length: 15 residues. Trimming shortened V by 6 bases and J by 8 bases, and 19 bases separated the two germline ends. CDR3 coding DNA: TGTGCCAGCAGATCCACCGGGACATTAAGCGAAAAACTGTTTTTT. This sequence encodes CASRSTGTLSEKLFF.

The CDR3 DNA reads TGTGCCAGCAGCTTGGTCACTATGGGTGAAAAACTGTTTTTT. Translated: CASSLVTMGEKLFF. This chain joins TRBV5-6 and TRBJ1-4; D uncertain. The CDR3 consists of 14 residues. V gave up 0 bases and J gave up 7 bases, with 10 bases separating them. Germline CDR1 is SGHDT and CDR2 is YYEEEE.

V gene TRBV30 combines with J gene TRBJ2-1; 8 nucleotides agree with TRBD2. V lost 3 bases to trimming and J lost 4 bases; unmatched junction nucleotides: 5. This CDR3 is built from 14 residues. The germline gives CDR1 GTSNPN, CDR2 SVGIG (reference sequence). CDR3 nucleotide sequence: TGTGCCTGGAGCCCTATAGCGGGGTACAATGAGCAGTTCTTC. This codes for CAWSPIAGYNEQFF.

This sequence joins TRBV11-2 and TRBJ2-7; 10 nucleotides align to TRBD1. V shed 5 bases, J shed 7 bases, and the junction held 11 bases outside the gene matches. The V gene's germline CDR1 is SGHAT and CDR2 FQNNGV. The CDR3 consists of 15 residues. CDR3 nucleotide sequence: TGTGCCAGCAGCATAGGGGACAGGGGTCCTCGGGAGCAGTACTTC. This encodes CASSIGDRGPREQYF.

The V call is TRBV5-1, the J call TRBJ1-6; D perhaps matches TRBD1 (5 bases). Per germline, CDR1 SGHRS and CDR2 YFSETQ. The CDR3 spans 15 residues. V lost 0 bases to trimming and J lost 10 bases, with 14 bases between them. The CDR3: CASSLGAGLPSPLHF. The CDR3 DNA reads TGCGCCAGCAGCTTGGGAGCAGGGCTCCCATCACCCCTCCACTTT.

The chain uses TRBV3-1 (or the pseudogene TRBV3-2) and TRBJ1-6; D gene unclear. The CDR3 is 15 residues long. The V end was cut by 1 base, the J end by 7 bases, with 11 bases between. Germline V gives CDR1 LGHDT, CDR2 YNNKEL (reference sequence). This CDR3 is CASSQGSGRNSPLHF. As DNA, the CDR3 is TGTGCCAGCAGCCAAGGGAGCGGCAGAAATTCACCCCTCCACTTT.

The chain joins TRBV5-5 to TRBJ1-5, with no clear D. Germline V CDR1 and CDR2: SGHKS, YYEKEE (reference sequence). CDR3 size: 15 residues. V gave up 4 bases and J gave up 2 bases, with 13 bases separating them. CDR3 region: CASSPFDTGNQPQHF. CDR3 nucleotide sequence: TGTGCCAGCAGCCCATTTGACACCGGCAATCAGCCCCAGCATTTT.

The gene calls are TRBV11-2 and TRBJ1-5, with TRBD1 matching 10 bases. Losses at the gene ends were 5 bases for V and 6 bases for J; bases not matched to a gene: 7. The germline V gene has CDR1 SGHAT and CDR2 FQNNGV. This CDR3 has 15 residues. CDR3 sequence reads: CASSAGTGDFQPQHF. The DNA for the CDR3 is TGTGCCAGCAGCGCCGGGACAGGGGATTTTCAGCCCCAGCATTTT.

The V and J genes are TRBV6-2 or TRBV6-3 and TRBJ2-7; D gene ambiguous. This CDR3 spans 16 amino acids. Germline V gene sequence: CDR1 MNHEY, CDR2 SVGEGT. V lost 4 bases to trimming and J lost 5 bases, with 21 bases between them. CDR3 loop: CASSLEGRRLGHEQYF. CDR3 nucleotide sequence: TGTGCCAGCAGTTTGGAAGGAAGGCGGTTGGGTCACGAGCAGTACTTC.

The chain combines TRBV4-2 with TRBJ1-4; no clear D. Trimming removed 0 bases at V and 7 bases at J, with 18 bases between. Germline values: CDR1 LGHNA, CDR2 YNFKEQ. The CDR3 totals 17 residues. Here the CDR3 reads CASSQDGSTSGLEKLFF. CDR3 sequence (DNA): TGTGCCAGCAGCCAAGATGGTAGCACATCTGGACTTGAAAAACTGTTTTTT.

The gene calls are TRBV19 and TRBJ1-4; 10 positions match TRBD1. This CDR3 is 15 amino acids long. Germline CDR1 reads LNHDA; CDR2 reads SQIVND (reference sequence). The V gene end was trimmed by 5 bases and the J gene end by 8 bases; junction bases not matched to a gene: 8. The CDR3 reads CASSLGGQGKEKLFF. CDR3 sequence (DNA): TGTGCCAGTAGTTTGGGGGGACAGGGGAAAGAAAAACTGTTTTTT. The entire variable domain, with the rest obtained from reference TRBV19 and TRBJ1-4, is as follows: DGGITQSPKYLFRKEGQNVTLSCEQNLNHDAMYWYRQDPGQGLRLIYYSQIVNDFQKGDIAEGYSVSREKKESFPLTVTSAQKNPTAFYLCASSLGGQGKEKLFFGSGTQLSVL.

V usage is TRBV27 and J usage is TRBJ1-6, with D tentatively TRBD1 (6 bases). Germline CDR1 reads MNHEY; CDR2 reads SMNVEV (reference sequence). V was cut by 3 bases and J by 7 bases, with 10 bases left in between. The CDR3 length is 14 residues. The CDR3 region is CASSFGQSNSPLHF. The CDR3 DNA is TGTGCCAGCAGTTTCGGACAGTCCAATTCACCCCTCCACTTT.

J is TRBJ2-1 and V is TRBV11-2; 8 positions agree with TRBD1. V shed 5 bases, J shed 2 bases, and the junction held 11 bases outside the gene matches. The CDR3 is made up of 17 amino acids. Germline V CDR1 and CDR2: SGHAT, FQNNGV. This chain's CDR3 is CASSTWTGTTAYNEQFF. The CDR3 DNA reads as TGTGCCAGCAGCACTTGGACAGGGACGACCGCCTACAATGAGCAGTTCTTC. Full variable domain (remainder filled in from reference TRBV11-2 and TRBJ2-1): EAGVAQSPRYKIIEKRQSVAFWCNPISGHATLYWYQQILGQGPKLLIQFQNNGVVDDSQLPKDRFSAERLKGVDSTLKIQPAKLEDSAVYLCASSTWTGTTAYNEQFFGPGTRLTVL.

The J gene is TRBJ2-2, the V gene TRBV2; 9 bases agree with TRBD2. CDR1 SNHLY and CDR2 FYNNEI come from the germline V gene. Trimming at V came to 2 bases and at J to 5 bases, leaving 3 bases not matched to a gene. The CDR3 is made up of 15 amino acids. In DNA form, the CDR3 reads TGTGCCAGCAGTGAACCTAGCGGGGTTACCGGGGAGCTGTTTTTT. Translation: CASSEPSGVTGELFF.

V and J are TRBV5-6 and TRBJ2-3, with 10 bases lining up with TRBD1. The V gene end was trimmed by 6 bases and the J gene end by 5 bases; junction bases not matched to a gene: 3. Germline V gene lookup returns CDR1 SGHDT and CDR2 YYEEEE. This CDR3 comprises 13 residues. The CDR3 region has the DNA TGTGCCAGCATGGGACAGGGGAAAGATACGCAGTATTTT. This codes for CASMGQGKDTQYF.

The chain couples TRBV7-9 to TRBJ1-2; tentatively, D is TRBD1 (6 bases). V dropped 5 bases and J dropped 2 bases, with 9 bases sitting between them. Looked up from germline, CDR1 is SEHNR and CDR2 is FQNEAQ (reference sequence). The CDR3 loop spans 13 amino acids. The CDR3 sequence: CASSHGQNYGYTF. The CDR3 DNA sequence: TGTGCCAGCAGCCATGGACAGAACTATGGCTACACCTTC.

CDR3 sequence reads: CASSQDGTAGGDEQFF. The DNA of the CDR3 is TGCGCCAGCAGCCAAGATGGTACAGCGGGCGGGGATGAGCAGTTCTTC. V and J are TRBV4-1 and TRBJ2-1; D may be TRBD2 (6 bases). This CDR3 is 16 amino acids long. Per germline, CDR1 MGHRA and CDR2 YSYEKL. V lost 0 bases to trimming and J lost 8 bases, with 17 bases between them.

The rearrangement joins TRBV18 to TRBJ2-1; D gene uncertain. This CDR3 has 13 residues. Germline V lookup: CDR1 KGHSH, CDR2 LQKENI. V lost 3 bases and J lost 8, with 11 bases in between. The CDR3 sequence is CASSPLRSDEQFF. The CDR3 nucleotides are TGTGCCAGCTCACCCCTCCGAAGCGATGAGCAGTTCTTC.

This chain joins TRBV3-1 (or the pseudogene TRBV3-2) and TRBJ1-4; tentative D call: TRBD1 (5 bases). Trimming took off 10 bases at V and 8 bases at J, with 20 bases between the two ends. The germline gives CDR1 LGHDT, CDR2 YNNKEL (reference sequence). This CDR3 spans 14 amino acids. The CDR3 region is CATNGLGEGEKLFF. DNA for the CDR3: TGTGCCACGAATGGGCTAGGGGAGGGAGAAAAACTGTTTTTT.

This clone is a singleton in its sample. The gene calls are TRBV9 and TRBJ2-1; tentative D call: TRBD1 (7 bases). Germline V gene lookup returns CDR1 SGDLS and CDR2 YYNGEE. CDR3 length: 15 residues. Trimming stripped 0 bases from V and 9 bases from J, with 16 bases between. The CDR3 here is CASSVAAYRGGEQFF. CDR3 bases: TGTGCCAGCAGCGTAGCCGCCTACAGGGGAGGTGAGCAGTTCTTC.

The V call is TRBV7-9, the J call TRBJ2-5; 7 bases align to TRBD2. V shed 4 bases and J 5 bases; nucleotides not matched to a gene: 7. This CDR3 contains 14 residues. Germline assignment: CDR1 SEHNR and CDR2 FQNEAQ (reference sequence). The CDR3 protein is CASSSWAAGETQYF. CDR3 bases: TGTGCCAGCAGCTCGTGGGCAGCGGGGGAGACCCAGTACTTC.

The chain employs TRBV6-5 and TRBJ1-4, with a possible D match to TRBD1 (5 bases). Deletions cut 6 bases from V and 4 bases from J, with 9 bases between. The CDR3 contains 13 residues. Germline assignment: CDR1 MNHEY and CDR2 SVGAGI. Here the CDR3 DNA reads TGTGCCAGCAGGGACAACTATAATGAAAAACTGTTTTTT. Amino acids: CASRDNYNEKLFF.

This rearrangement joins TRBV5-1 to TRBJ2-1; 11 bases fit TRBD2. Germline V CDR1 and CDR2: SGHRS, YFSETQ. Unmatched junction bases numbered 11, after V lost 0 bases and J lost 9 bases. This CDR3 contains 17 residues. Here the CDR3 DNA reads TGCGCCAGCAGCTTGGCCCTGGGGCTAGCGGGGGGAGGTGAGCAGTTCTTC. Its protein product is CASSLALGLAGGGEQFF.

J is TRBJ1-5 and V is TRBV6-4; 7 bases fit TRBD1. The V gene's germline CDR1 is MRHNA and CDR2 SNTAGT. The CDR3 spans 13 residues. The junction had 5 bases not matched to a gene; V was cut back by 5 bases and J by 7 bases. In DNA, the CDR3 is TGTGCCAGCAGTCCGGACAGGACGCAGCCCCAGCATTTT. As protein: CASSPDRTQPQHF.

The rearrangement uses TRBV24-1 and TRBJ2-1; weak D call: TRBD1 (6 bases). The length of the CDR3 is 15 residues. V was clipped by 4 bases and J by 6 bases, with 15 bases between them. Germline V lookup: CDR1 KGHDR, CDR2 SFDVKD. The CDR3 loop reads CATSEAGAVGNEQFF. CDR3 DNA sequence: TGTGCCACCAGTGAGGCAGGGGCTGTTGGCAATGAGCAGTTCTTC.

This clone appeared a single time. J is TRBJ2-7 and V is TRBV19; maybe TRBD2 (5 bases). This CDR3 comprises 14 residues. Trimming pared 11 bases from V and 2 bases from J, leaving 19 bases between. Germline V gene sequence: CDR1 LNHDA, CDR2 SQIVND (reference sequence). The CDR3 nucleotides read TGTGCCGGGAGCTCTGACTTTCCCCCCTACGAGCAGTACTTC. Protein: CAGSSDFPPYEQYF. Variable domain in full (rest from reference TRBV19 and TRBJ2-7): DGGITQSPKYLFRKEGQNVTLSCEQNLNHDAMYWYRQDPGQGLRLIYYSQIVNDFQKGDIAEGYSVSREKKESFPLTVTSAQKNPTAFYLCAGSSDFPPYEQYFGPGTRLTVT.